This T cell receptor beta chain was identified in a study of CD4 T cells in relation to SARS-CoV-2 and coronaviruses. About the research overall: Negative control cultures got HIV-1 Nef peptides or no peptide.

Here immunoSEQ multiplex PCR was the method, and the copy in TCRdb shows in-frame clones only, minus some. This table holds under 30,000 clones, 55% to 75% found once. CDR3 length equals 16 residues. Germline CDR1 and CDR2: SGHAT and FQNNGV. V dropped 4 bases and J dropped 11 bases, with 21 bases sitting between them. Study-wide points: The cross-reactivity analysis covered only spike protein, not other viral proteins. Compared with monoreactive clones, crossreactive clones showed significantly weaker SARS-CoV-2 expansion.

Unexposed donor CD4+ T cells date from about 2011-2018, before the COVID-19 pandemic. The cells were cultured for under twelve days before CD4+ T cells were isolated. On days 3 and 7, cultures got half fresh IL-2 medium. Concerning this clone: What it binds is not known.

The clonotype was recovered from a human donor in good health. The V and J genes are TRBV11-2 and TRBJ1-6; D is unresolved. The sample consisted of CD4+ T cells from PBMCs, cultured in vitro. The CDR3 region has the DNA TGTGCCAGCAGCTCCCTGAGTGGTAAGGAGAAGCCACCCCTCCACTTT. This sequence encodes CASSSLSGKEKPPLHF.